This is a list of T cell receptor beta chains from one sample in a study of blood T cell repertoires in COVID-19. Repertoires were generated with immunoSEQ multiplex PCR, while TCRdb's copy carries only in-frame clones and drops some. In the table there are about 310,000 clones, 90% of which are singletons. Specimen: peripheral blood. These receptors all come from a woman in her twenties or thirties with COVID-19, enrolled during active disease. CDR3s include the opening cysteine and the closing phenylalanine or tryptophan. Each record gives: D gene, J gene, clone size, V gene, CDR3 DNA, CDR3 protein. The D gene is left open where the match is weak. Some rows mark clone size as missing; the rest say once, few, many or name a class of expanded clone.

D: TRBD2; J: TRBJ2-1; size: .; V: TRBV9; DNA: TGTGCCAGCAGCGTAGTGGGAGCGGGAGGGGATGAGCAGTTCTTC; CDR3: CASSVVGAGGDEQFF
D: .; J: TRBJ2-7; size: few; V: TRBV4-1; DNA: TGCGCCAGCAGCCAAGGGGGGGCGGGAGCCTACGAGCAGTACTTC; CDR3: CASSQGGAGAYEQYF
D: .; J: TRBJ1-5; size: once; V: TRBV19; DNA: TGTGCCAGTAGAGGGGTCTGGACAGCTAACCGCGGTCAGCCCCAGCATTTT; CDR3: CASRGVWTANRGQPQHF
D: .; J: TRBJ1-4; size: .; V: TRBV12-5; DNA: TGTGCTAGTGGTTTGGTAGGAGGGCGGCATGAAAAACTGTTTTTT; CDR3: CASGLVGGRHEKLFF
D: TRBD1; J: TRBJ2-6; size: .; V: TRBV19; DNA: TGTGCCAGTAGTTCTCGACAGGGGTTGAGGGGGGCCAACGTCCTGACTTTC; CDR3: CASSSRQGLRGANVLTF
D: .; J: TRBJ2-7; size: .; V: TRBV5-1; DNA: TGCGCCAGCAGCCCCACAGGTAGCTCCTACGAGCAGTACTTC; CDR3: CASSPTGSSYEQYF
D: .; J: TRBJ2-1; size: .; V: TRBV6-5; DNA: TGTGCCAGCAGTTACTCCGTTGGCCATGAGCAGTTCTTC; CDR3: CASSYSVGHEQFF
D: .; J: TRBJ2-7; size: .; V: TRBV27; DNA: TGTGCCAGCAGTTTATCCCAGGTCTCCTACGAGCAGTACTTC; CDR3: CASSLSQVSYEQYF
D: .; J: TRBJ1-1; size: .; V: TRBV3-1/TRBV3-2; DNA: TGTGCCAGCAGCCAAGTAACCTCAGCTGAAGCTTTCTTT; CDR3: CASSQVTSAEAFF
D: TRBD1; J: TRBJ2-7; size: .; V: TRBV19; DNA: TGTGCCAGTACCCCGGGACAGGTTGCCTACGAGCAGTACTTC; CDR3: CASTPGQVAYEQYF
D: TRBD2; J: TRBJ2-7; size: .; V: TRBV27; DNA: TGTGCCAGCAGTTGGGGCGGGGGGCTTGTCTACGAGCAGTACTTC; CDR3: CASSWGGGLVYEQYF
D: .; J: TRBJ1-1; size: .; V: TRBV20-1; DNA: TGCAGTGCTAGAGAAATCGCTGAAGCTTTCTTT; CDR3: CSAREIAEAFF
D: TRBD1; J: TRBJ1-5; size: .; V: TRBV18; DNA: TGTGCCAGCTCACCCTCCTGGGACAGGGGGCCCGGTCAGCCCCAGCATTTT; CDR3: CASSPSWDRGPGQPQHF
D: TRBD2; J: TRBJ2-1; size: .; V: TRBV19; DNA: TGTGCCAGTAGGGGACTAGCGGGAGGTAATGAGCAGTTCTTC; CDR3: CASRGLAGGNEQFF
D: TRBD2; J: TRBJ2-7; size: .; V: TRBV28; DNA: TGTGCCAGCAGCGCGGGAGGGTCGGTCTACGAGCAGTACTTC; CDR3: CASSAGGSVYEQYF
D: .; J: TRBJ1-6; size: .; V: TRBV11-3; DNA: TGTGCCAGCAGCTTAGGGGCAGGTTATAATTCACCCCTCCACTTT; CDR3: CASSLGAGYNSPLHF
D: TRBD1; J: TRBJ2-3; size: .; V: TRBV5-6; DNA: TGTGCCAGCAGCTTGGCGGGAGCAGGGGGCAGCACAGATACGCAGTATTTT; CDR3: CASSLAGAGGSTDTQYF
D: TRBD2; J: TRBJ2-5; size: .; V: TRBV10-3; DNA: TGTGCCATCAGTGAGTCAACCCTCCGACTAGCGGGGGAAGAGACCCAGTACTTC; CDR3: CAISESTLRLAGEETQYF
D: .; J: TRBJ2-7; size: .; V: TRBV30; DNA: TGTGCCTGGAGTGTCGGGGATACCTCCGAGCAGTACTTC; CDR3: CAWSVGDTSEQYF
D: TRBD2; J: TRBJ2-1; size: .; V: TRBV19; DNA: TGTGCCAGTAGTTCTAGACTAGCGGTCGACCATGAGCAGTTCTTC; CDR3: CASSSRLAVDHEQFF
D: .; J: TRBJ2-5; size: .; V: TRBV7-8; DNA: TGTGCCAGCAGCAGGACAGAGCAAGAGACCCAGTACTTC; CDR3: CASSRTEQETQYF
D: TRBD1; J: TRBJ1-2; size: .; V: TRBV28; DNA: TGTGCCAGCAGTTACCCGACAGGGGTTAGCTATGGCTACACCTTC; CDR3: CASSYPTGVSYGYTF
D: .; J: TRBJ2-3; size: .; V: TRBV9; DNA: TGTGCCAGCAGCGTAGCTTCGTCGGCCGGGGCAGATACGCAGTATTTT; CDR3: CASSVASSAGADTQYF
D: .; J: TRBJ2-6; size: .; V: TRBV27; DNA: TGTGCCAGCAGTTTATCGTTTGCATCGGGGGCTGGGGCCAACGTCCTGACTTTC; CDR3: CASSLSFASGAGANVLTF
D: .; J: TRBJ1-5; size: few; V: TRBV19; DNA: TGTGCCAGTAATGCGGCCGGCAATCAGCCCCAGCATTTT; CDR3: CASNAAGNQPQHF
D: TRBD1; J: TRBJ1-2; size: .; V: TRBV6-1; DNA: TGTGCCAGCAGTAAAGAGGCCACGGGACAGGGCAATGGCTACACCTTC; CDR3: CASSKEATGQGNGYTF
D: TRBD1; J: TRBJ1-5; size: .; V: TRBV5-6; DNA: TGTGCCAGCAGCTCGGGGACAGGGGGTAGCAATCAGCCCCAGCATTTT; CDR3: CASSSGTGGSNQPQHF
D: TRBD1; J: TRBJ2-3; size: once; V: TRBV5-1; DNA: TGCGCCAGCAGTCGAGACAGGGGTCCCACAGATACGCAGTATTTT; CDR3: CASSRDRGPTDTQYF
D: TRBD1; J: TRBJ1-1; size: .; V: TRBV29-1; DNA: TGCAGCCCGCTAACCAGGGACAGGAGAACTGAAGCTTTCTTT; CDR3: CSPLTRDRRTEAFF
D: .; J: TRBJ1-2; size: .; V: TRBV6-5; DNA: TGTGCCAGCTCCCCCAGCTATGGCTACACCTTC; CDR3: CASSPSYGYTF
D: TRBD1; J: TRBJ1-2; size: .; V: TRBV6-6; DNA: TGTGCCAGCAGTTTAGGACAGGGGATTGACTATGGCTACACCTTC; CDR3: CASSLGQGIDYGYTF
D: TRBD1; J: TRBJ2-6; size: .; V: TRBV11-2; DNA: TGTGCCAGCAGCTCATGGACAGGAATCATCTCTGGGGCCAACGTCCTGACTTTC; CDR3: CASSSWTGIISGANVLTF
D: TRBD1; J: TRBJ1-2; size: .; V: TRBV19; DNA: TGTGCCAGTAGTACCATTCAGGGGGCCCGGATCTATGGCTACACCTTC; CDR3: CASSTIQGARIYGYTF
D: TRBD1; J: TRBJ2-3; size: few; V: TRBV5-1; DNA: TGCGCCAGCAGCCCTATCCGACAGGGCCCCACAGATACGCAGTATTTT; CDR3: CASSPIRQGPTDTQYF
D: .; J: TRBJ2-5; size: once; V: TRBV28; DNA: TGTGCCAGCAGTTACGGACGGGGCCAAGAGACCCAGTACTTC; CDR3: CASSYGRGQETQYF
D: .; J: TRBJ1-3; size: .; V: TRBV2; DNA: TGTGCCAGCAGTGCGGGAATCGCTGGAAACACCATATATTTT; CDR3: CASSAGIAGNTIYF
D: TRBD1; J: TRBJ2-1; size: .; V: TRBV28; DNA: TGTGCCAGCAGTTTGGCGGGACAGGCGTGGGTTCATGAGCAGTTCTTC; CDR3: CASSLAGQAWVHEQFF
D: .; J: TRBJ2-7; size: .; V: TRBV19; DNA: TGTGCCAGTAGTGAACAGGGAAAGGGCTACGAGCAGTACTTC; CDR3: CASSEQGKGYEQYF
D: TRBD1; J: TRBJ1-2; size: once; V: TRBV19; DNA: TGTGCCAGTAGTGTTTTACGGGACAGCCGAAACTATGGCTACACCTTC; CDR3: CASSVLRDSRNYGYTF
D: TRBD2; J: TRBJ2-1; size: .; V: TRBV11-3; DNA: TGTGCCAGCAGCTTAGGTTTGCAAGCGGGGTACTCCTACAATGAGCAGTTCTTC; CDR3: CASSLGLQAGYSYNEQFF
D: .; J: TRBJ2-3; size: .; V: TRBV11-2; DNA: TGTGCCAGCAGCTTAGGTACGGGATCCCGCACAGATACGCAGTATTTT; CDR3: CASSLGTGSRTDTQYF
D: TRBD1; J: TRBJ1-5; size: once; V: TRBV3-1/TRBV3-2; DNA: TGTGCCAGCAGCCAAGATGCGGCAGGGGGAAGCCAGCCCCAGCATTTT; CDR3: CASSQDAAGGSQPQHF
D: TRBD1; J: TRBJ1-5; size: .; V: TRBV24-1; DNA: TGTGCCACCAGTGAGCCGGGACAGAATAGCAATCAGCCCCAGCATTTT; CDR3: CATSEPGQNSNQPQHF
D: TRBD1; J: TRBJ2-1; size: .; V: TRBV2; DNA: TGTGCCAGCAGTGCAACCGGGACAGGGTTCGTTGAGCAGTTCTTC; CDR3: CASSATGTGFVEQFF
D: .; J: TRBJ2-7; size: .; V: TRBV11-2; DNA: TGTGCCAGCAGCGTAGGTTACAGGGAAAGCTCCTACGAGCAGTACTTC; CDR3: CASSVGYRESSYEQYF
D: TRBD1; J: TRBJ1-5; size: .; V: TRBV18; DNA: TGTGCCAGCTCACGGGGGACAGAAAATCAGCCCCAGCATTTT; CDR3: CASSRGTENQPQHF
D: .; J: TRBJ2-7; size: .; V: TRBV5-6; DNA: TGTGCCAGCAGCTTGAGTCTGCGAGCCTACGAGCAGTACTTC; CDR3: CASSLSLRAYEQYF
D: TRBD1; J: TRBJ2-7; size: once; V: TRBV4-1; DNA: TGCGCCAGCAGCCAAGTTCAGGGGGCTGGCGAGCAGTACTTC; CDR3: CASSQVQGAGEQYF
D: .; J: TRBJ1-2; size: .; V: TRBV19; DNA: TGTGCCAGTAGTATAGACTTGACAGTGAGATATGGCTACACCTTC; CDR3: CASSIDLTVRYGYTF
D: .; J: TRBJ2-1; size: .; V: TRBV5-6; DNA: TGTGCCAGCAGCCCCTTTAACAGGGCTGATGAGCAGTTCTTC; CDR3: CASSPFNRADEQFF
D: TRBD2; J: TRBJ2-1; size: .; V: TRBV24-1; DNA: TGTGCCACCAGTGGTCGAACCGGGACTAGCGGGAGGGGTAGCTCCTACAATGAGCAGTTCTTC; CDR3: CATSGRTGTSGRGSSYNEQFF
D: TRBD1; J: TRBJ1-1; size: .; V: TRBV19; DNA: TGTGCCAGTAGTTCCTTGGACAGGTTGAACACTGAAGCTTTCTTT; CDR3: CASSSLDRLNTEAFF
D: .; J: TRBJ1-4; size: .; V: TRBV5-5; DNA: TGTGCCAGCAGCTGGGACTTATCAACTAATGAAAAACTGTTTTTT; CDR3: CASSWDLSTNEKLFF
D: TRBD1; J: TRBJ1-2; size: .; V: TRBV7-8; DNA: TGTGCCAGCAGCCCTGACGGGACAGCCGATGGCTACACCTTC; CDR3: CASSPDGTADGYTF
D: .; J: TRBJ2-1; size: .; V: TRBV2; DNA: TGTGCCAGCAGTGAACACAGGGCGCTCGATGAGCAGTTCTTC; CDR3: CASSEHRALDEQFF